A selection of T cell receptor beta chains follows, all from one sample in a study of cytomegalovirus exposure and HLA in healthy donors. This table comes from immunoSEQ multiplex PCR, and its TCRdb copy is limited to in-frame clones, with some not included. The sample consists of 150,000 or so clones, 70% to 90% of them appearing once. The sample was PBMCs. The receptors were gathered from a man between 18 and 35 years old in good health and CMV-seropositive. The CDR3 runs from the conserved cysteine through the conserved F or W. The order of the fields is J gene, V gene, D gene, clone size, CDR3 DNA, CDR3 protein. The D gene is left open where the match is weak. Size tells how often a clone was seen (once, few, many) or the class of an expanded clone, and some rows leave it out.

>TRBJ2-4|TRBV4-1|TRBD1|-
TGCGCCAGCAGCCAAGCGTCTCTCCGTCAGAGACAGGGTGACAAAAACATTCAGTACTTC
CASSQASLRQRQGDKNIQYF
>TRBJ2-3|TRBV29-1|TRBD1|-
TGCAGCGTGGAGGGAGGACAGGGTGGGGTAGATACGCAGTATTTT
CSVEGGQGGVDTQYF
>TRBJ2-5|TRBV7-2|TRBD2|-
TGTGCCAGCAGCCGAAGCGGGGGGTTCCAAGAGACCCAGTACTTC
CASSRSGGFQETQYF
>TRBJ2-2|TRBV7-8|-|once
TGTGCCAGCAGCTTAGCAAGCTCGAACACCGGGGAGCTGTTTTTT
CASSLASSNTGELFF
>TRBJ1-1|TRBV5-1|-|-
TGCGCCAGCAGCTGGCAAGGGGGAAGGGATGAAGCTTTCTTT
CASSWQGGRDEAFF
>TRBJ2-3|TRBV30|-|-
TGTGCCTGGAATCAGGGACTAGATACGCAGTATTTT
CAWNQGLDTQYF
>TRBJ2-5|TRBV28|-|-
TGTGCCAGCAGTTCCGGACACAGACAAGAGACCCAGTACTTC
CASSSGHRQETQYF
>TRBJ1-1|TRBV9|-|-
TGTGCCAGCAGCCCGAGAGGGCCTGAAGCTTTCTTT
CASSPRGPEAFF
>TRBJ2-1|TRBV29-1|-|-
TGCAGCGTTGTCCCTACAGGAACTCACAATGAGCAGTTCTTC
CSVVPTGTHNEQFF
>TRBJ2-7|TRBV6-5|-|-
TGTGCCAGCAGTGAGGGATCCCCCTACGAGCAGTACTTC
CASSEGSPYEQYF
>TRBJ1-1|TRBV2|TRBD1|few
TGTGCCAGCAATCCCCAGACAGGGCAAGCTTTCTTT
CASNPQTGQAFF
>TRBJ2-5|TRBV7-9|TRBD1|-
TGTGCCAGCAGCTTAGGGGATACAGGGGGCGGATGGACCCAGTACTTC
CASSLGDTGGGWTQYF
>TRBJ2-4|TRBV11-2|-|-
TGTGCCAGCAGCTTATCGCCCGGTAGCTCTAAAAACATTCAGTACTTC
CASSLSPGSSKNIQYF
>TRBJ2-1|TRBV10-1|-|-
TGCGCCAGCAGTGAGCTAACGGGTTCCTACAATGAGCAGTTCTTC
CASSELTGSYNEQFF
>TRBJ1-3|TRBV9|-|-
TGTGCCAGCAGCGTAGACCCCCCCAGCGGGCCTGGAAACACCATATATTTT
CASSVDPPSGPGNTIYF
>TRBJ2-4|TRBV15|-|-
TGTGCCACCGGTGCGAGGATCCTAGCCAAAAACATTCAGTACTTC
CATGARILAKNIQYF
>TRBJ2-5|TRBV29-1|TRBD2|-
TGCAGCGTCCCCCTCCGGGGGGGCTCGGAGACCCAGTACTTC
CSVPLRGGSETQYF
>TRBJ2-1|TRBV4-1|-|-
TGCGCCAGCAGCCCCTACCCGACAGGTAGGTCCTACAATGAGCAGTTCTTC
CASSPYPTGRSYNEQFF
>TRBJ2-1|TRBV5-1|TRBD2|-
TGCGCCAGCAGCCCACAACCGGGACTAGCGGGTAATGAGCAGTTCTTC
CASSPQPGLAGNEQFF
>TRBJ1-2|TRBV30|-|-
TGTGCCTGCCTTGGACTTAACTATGGCTACACCTTC
CACLGLNYGYTF
>TRBJ2-2|TRBV6-5|-|-
TGTGCCAGCAATAAGGACGGAAACACCGGGGAGCTGTTTTTT
CASNKDGNTGELFF
>TRBJ1-2|TRBV5-8|-|-
TGTGCCAGCACCAAATACCCCGCGGTTTCGGGCTACACCTTC
CASTKYPAVSGYTF
>TRBJ1-2|TRBV7-8|TRBD1|-
TGTGCCAGCAGCCAATGGACAGGGGGCGCGTCCTATGGCTACACCTTC
CASSQWTGGASYGYTF
>TRBJ2-2|TRBV5-1|TRBD2|-
TGCGCCAGCAGTCCGGGACTAGCGAACACCGGGGAGCTGTTTTTT
CASSPGLANTGELFF
>TRBJ2-2|TRBV5-1|-|-
TGCGCCAGCAGTCCCCAGGGGAACACCGGGGAGCTGTTTTTT
CASSPQGNTGELFF
>TRBJ2-7|TRBV30|-|-
TGTGCCTGGAGTCTCCGGGGGTCCCACGAGCAGTACTTC
CAWSLRGSHEQYF
>TRBJ2-1|TRBV7-2|TRBD2|-
TGTGCCAGCAGCTTATCGTTCGGGGGGGCGAACAATGAGCAGTTCTTC
CASSLSFGGANNEQFF